The present TCR beta chain was sequenced within a study of cytomegalovirus exposure and HLA in healthy donors. The table lists this clone with a count of one. Its antigen is still unknown. Study-level findings and limits: Near-uniform donor sequencing depth was presumed by presence/absence analyses. The authors judged a highly shared variant cluster likely a sequencing artifact.

The PCR had 60 Vbeta and 13 Jbeta primers. Sequencing was performed with immunoSEQ multiplex PCR; in TCRdb, only in-frame clones are kept and a portion is missing. The sample lists around 100,000 clones, 65% to 75% seen once, with around 5% in the top ten. The donors (healthy individuals) were bone marrow donors. Donors were nominally healthy when sampled, though unrecorded immune exposures were likely. The receptor was isolated from a man aged 25 to 40 in good health and CMV-seropositive. The material sequenced was PBMCs.

The CDR3 DNA reads as TGCGCCAGCAGTGTAACAGGGAGAGTCCGGGAAAGAGCGACCTACGAGCAGTACTTC. Protein product: CASSVTGRVRERATYEQYF. The chain uses TRBV10-2 and TRBJ2-7, with TRBD1 as a possible D gene (6 bases). V lost 4 bases to trimming and J lost 2 bases, with 27 bases between them. The CDR3 spans 19 residues. The germline CDR1 and CDR2 sequences are WSHSY and SAAADI.